This TCR beta chain was found in a study of Graves' ophthalmopathy and Graves' hyperthyroidism. The CDR3 has 13 residues. Germline loops: CDR1 MGHDK, CDR2 SYGVNS. V lost 8 bases and J 3 bases, leaving 10 bases between the germline ends. Amplification from RNA transcripts yielded the TCR beta CDR3 regions. First-round RT-PCR relied on HTBI primers, and a second-round multiplex PCR came next. TCRdb re-analysed the multiplex PCR reads in MiXCR, keeping a single row per CDR3 protein. Of about 1.1 million distinct CDR3 sequences listed, about two fifths are singletons. The sample was peripheral blood or thyroid tissue (not recorded which). This clonotype was sampled from an adult man with Graves' hyperthyroidism. J is TRBJ2-2 and V is TRBV25-1; D call uncertain. The CDR3 DNA reads TGTGCCAGCGCCCCTTGGCACACCGGGGAGCTGTTTTTT. Its protein product is CASAPWHTGELFF.